This TCR beta chain was recorded in a study of T cells in Graves' hyperthyroidism and ophthalmopathy. Study-wide background: Peripheral blood samples were taken at initial diagnosis, prior to any treatment.

This clonotype was seen a handful of times. RNA transcripts were the template for amplifying TCR beta CDR3 regions. TCR CDR3 regions were first amplified by RT-PCR with HTBI primers. Using its own MiXCR run on the multiplex PCR reads, TCRdb lists one record per CDR3 protein. Of more than 500,000 distinct CDR3 sequences in the sample, about 15% were seen once. With duration under 3 months, ophthalmopathy was active: Clinical Activity Score at least 3, NOSPECS at least 4. The V gene lost 3 bases and the J gene lost 6 bases, with 8 bases spanning the gap. Germline CDR1 SGHTA, CDR2 FQGTGA. CDR3 size: 13 residues.

This sequence was found in a woman aged 25 to 45 with Graves' ophthalmopathy. The specimen sequenced was blood. The V call is TRBV7-3, the J call TRBJ2-2; D possibly corresponds to TRBD2 (5 bases). The CDR3 sequence is CASSFNSAGELFF. DNA for the CDR3: TGTGCCAGCAGCTTCAATAGCGCCGGGGAGCTGTTTTTT.